Sequencing of this T cell receptor (beta chain) was carried out in a study of cytomegalovirus exposure and HLA in healthy donors. Whole-study results and caveats: Three of the chains that were CMV-associated were confirmed in vitro to be specific for CMV antigens. Cytomegalovirus association was assigned to around 150 TCR beta chains. First-cohort TCR clusters tended to co-occur in the 130 or so validation repertoires, a later analysis found.

The approximately 120-subject validation cohort, separate from the roughly 670-subject first cohort, included the donors. As for this clone: Its antigen is not identified.

Measured with immunoSEQ multiplex PCR; TCRdb has only the in-frame clones, and not every one. Of about 160,000 clones listed, 88% are singletons. The receptor was derived from a man between 18 and 29 years old in good health and CMV-seronegative. Sequenced material: PBMCs.

The CDR3 loop reads CAGLTGGRGETQYF. CDR3 coding DNA: TGTGCGGGACTAACAGGGGGTAGAGGAGAGACCCAGTACTTC. V is TRBV6-5 and J is TRBJ2-5, with D perhaps TRBD1 (8 bases). Germline CDR1 MNHEY, CDR2 SVGAGI. The CDR3 covers 14 residues.